The 9 T cell receptor beta chains below come from one sample, sequenced in a study of T cell responses to AZD1222 COVID-19 vaccine. Only in-frame clones appear in the TCRdb table, and some are missing; sequencing was by immunoSEQ multiplex PCR. The sample includes about 160,000 clones, more than 85% of them seen just once. Sequences were derived from peripheral blood, sampled on day 0 of AZD1222 vaccination. All receptors derive from an adult in good health.

The chain is built from TRBV19 and TRBJ2-4; TRBD1 matches at 7 bases. J lost 8 bases, V lost 3 bases, and 10 bases had no gene match. In germline, CDR1 is LNHDA, CDR2 SQIVND (reference sequence). The CDR3 is made up of 15 amino acids. The CDR3 DNA reads TGTGCCAGTAGTATGGCGCTCAGGGGGAACCACATTCAGTACTTC. Protein product: CASSMALRGNHIQYF.

The V call is TRBV28, the J call TRBJ1-2, with TRBD1 identical over 7 bases. CDR3 length equals 17 residues. The V gene's germline CDR1 is MDHEN and CDR2 SYDVKM. Trimming at V came to 6 bases and at J to 1 base, leaving 14 bases not matched to a gene. DNA for the CDR3: TGTGCCAGCAGGGATTACATGGGGACAGCCTTTAACTATGGCTACACCTTC. As protein: CASRDYMGTAFNYGYTF.

This rearrangement joins TRBV28 to TRBJ1-4, with 7 bases lining up with TRBD1. The V and J ends lost 10 bases and 5 bases, in that order; junction bases with no gene match: 10. The length of the CDR3 is 14 residues. Germline assignment: CDR1 MDHEN and CDR2 SYDVKM. CDR3 coding DNA: TGTGCCATCATGCGGACAGGCAAAAATGAAAAACTGTTTTTT. The encoded protein is CAIMRTGKNEKLFF.

The chain joins TRBV10-2 to TRBJ2-7; D remains unclear. The V end was cut by 1 base, the J end by 3 bases, with 4 bases between. Germline V lookup: CDR1 WSHSY, CDR2 SAAADI. The CDR3 extends over 12 amino acids. The CDR3 loop reads CASSEFVYEQYF. In DNA, the CDR3 is TGCGCCAGCAGTGAGTTCGTCTACGAGCAGTACTTC.

As DNA, the CDR3 is TGTGCCAGCAGACTAGCGGGAGGCGCCGGGGAGCTGTTTTTT. Protein: CASRLAGGAGELFF. V and J are TRBV6-5 and TRBJ2-2; 12 bases fit TRBD2. Germline CDR1 MNHEY, CDR2 SVGAGI. This CDR3 region has 14 residues. The V gene end was trimmed by 6 bases and the J gene end by 6 bases; junction bases not matched to a gene: 2.

The genes are TRBV5-1 and TRBJ2-7, with a weak D call TRBD2 (6 bases). V was clipped by 3 bases and J by 4 bases, with 17 bases between them. CDR1 and CDR2 from the germline V gene are SGHRS and YFSETQ. This CDR3 spans 15 amino acids. CDR3 region: CASSWGTLAGYEQYF. The CDR3 coding sequence is TGCGCCAGCAGCTGGGGGACTTTGGCGGGGTACGAGCAGTACTTC.

V gene TRBV4-3 combines with J gene TRBJ1-1; no reliable D call. V was clipped by 1 base and J by 5 bases, with 8 bases between them. CDR3 length equals 13 residues. Germline CDR1 and CDR2: LGHNA and YSLEER. The CDR3 DNA reads as TGCGCCAGCAGCCAAGCTTTGGGGACTGAAGCTTTCTTT. Translating gives CASSQALGTEAFF.

This clone came up once. The chain employs TRBV2 and TRBJ2-2; D might be TRBD2 (5 bases). V shed 2 bases and J shed 6 bases, with 10 bases lying between them. The CDR3 length is 14 residues. CDR1 is SNHLY, CDR2 FYNNEI, per germline. The CDR3 protein is CASSEIELAGELFF. DNA of the CDR3: TGTGCCAGCAGTGAAATTGAACTAGCCGGGGAGCTGTTTTTT.

The chain carries TRBV6-5 and TRBJ1-4; tentatively, D is TRBD1 (5 bases). The length of the CDR3 is 16 residues. The V end was cut by 4 bases, the J end by 3 bases, with 15 bases between. Looked up from germline, CDR1 is MNHEY and CDR2 is SVGAGI. CDR3 sequence (DNA): TGTGCCAGCAGTTTCGGAAACAGGCGGGCTAATGAAAAACTGTTTTTT. Its translation is CASSFGNRRANEKLFF.